A selection of T cell receptor beta chains follows, all from one sample in a study of OX40 agonist ivuxolimab in advanced cancers. Libraries were prepared by immunoSEQ multiplex PCR; TCRdb keeps only in-frame clonotypes and omits some of them. The repertoire includes more than 45,000 clones, roughly 90% of them detected once, and 5.5% to 7% sits in the top ten. This material consisted of CD4+ or CD8+ T cells sorted from blood, taken in a trial of the OX40 agonist ivuxolimab. Receptor source: an adult with an advanced solid tumor such as melanoma, head and neck, liver or kidney cancer. Each CDR3 is given with its conserved first and last residue. A D gene is named only where the DNA matches it firmly. Not all rows give a size; the values are once, few, many and, for expanded clones, a class.

d_gene: .
v_gene: TRBV5-1
j_gene: TRBJ1-4
abundance: .
CDR3aa: CASSLEGGEKLFF
CDR3nt: TGCGCCAGCAGCTTGGAAGGTGGTGAAAAACTGTTTTTT

d_gene: TRBD1
v_gene: TRBV28
j_gene: TRBJ1-2
abundance: .
CDR3aa: CASSFQGQGRAGYTF
CDR3nt: TGTGCCAGCAGTTTCCAGGGACAGGGAAGAGCAGGCTACACCTTC

d_gene: TRBD2
v_gene: TRBV28
j_gene: TRBJ2-1
abundance: .
CDR3aa: CASTSLYGTIYNEQFF
CDR3nt: TGTGCCAGCACCTCTTTATACGGGACTATATACAATGAGCAGTTCTTC

d_gene: .
v_gene: TRBV30
j_gene: TRBJ1-1
abundance: .
CDR3aa: CALNRDGDTEAFF
CDR3nt: TGTGCCCTCAACAGGGACGGCGACACTGAAGCTTTCTTT

d_gene: TRBD2
v_gene: TRBV5-6
j_gene: TRBJ2-3
abundance: .
CDR3aa: CASSLWASGRDTQYF
CDR3nt: TGTGCCAGCAGCTTGTGGGCTAGCGGGAGGGATACGCAGTATTTT

d_gene: .
v_gene: TRBV19
j_gene: TRBJ1-1
abundance: .
CDR3aa: CASVPARNTEAFF
CDR3nt: TGTGCCAGTGTGCCAGCACGGAACACTGAAGCTTTCTTT

d_gene: .
v_gene: TRBV28
j_gene: TRBJ1-2
abundance: once
CDR3aa: CASLARDHVRGYTF
CDR3nt: TGTGCCAGCCTCGCTCGGGACCATGTACGTGGCTACACCTTC

d_gene: .
v_gene: TRBV28
j_gene: TRBJ2-1
abundance: .
CDR3aa: CASLGHNNEQFF
CDR3nt: TGTGCCAGCCTAGGACATAACAATGAGCAGTTCTTC

d_gene: .
v_gene: TRBV4-1
j_gene: TRBJ2-2
abundance: .
CDR3aa: CASSRTGSRPGELFF
CDR3nt: TGCGCCAGCAGCCGGACCGGGTCACGCCCCGGGGAGCTGTTTTTT

d_gene: .
v_gene: TRBV18
j_gene: TRBJ1-2
abundance: .
CDR3aa: CASSPPANYGYTF
CDR3nt: TGTGCCAGCTCACCTCCGGCTAACTATGGCTACACCTTC

d_gene: .
v_gene: TRBV6-1
j_gene: TRBJ2-1
abundance: .
CDR3aa: CASGQYYNEQFF
CDR3nt: TGTGCCAGCGGACAGTACTACAATGAGCAGTTCTTC

d_gene: .
v_gene: TRBV5-8
j_gene: TRBJ2-5
abundance: .
CDR3aa: CASSPRGTSTRETQYF
CDR3nt: TGTGCCAGCAGCCCCCGCGGGACCTCGACACGTGAGACCCAGTACTTC

d_gene: TRBD1
v_gene: TRBV5-1
j_gene: TRBJ2-7
abundance: .
CDR3aa: CASSWGTAVSSSYEQYF
CDR3nt: TGCGCCAGCAGCTGGGGGACAGCCGTTTCCAGCTCCTACGAGCAGTACTTC

d_gene: TRBD1
v_gene: TRBV11-2
j_gene: TRBJ1-4
abundance: .
CDR3aa: CASSSGQGTTNEKLFF
CDR3nt: TGTGCCAGCAGCTCAGGACAGGGGACAACTAATGAAAAACTGTTTTTT

d_gene: .
v_gene: TRBV7-2
j_gene: TRBJ1-5
abundance: .
CDR3aa: CASSPSATPRNSNQPQHF
CDR3nt: TGTGCCAGCAGTCCTAGCGCGACACCTCGGAATAGCAATCAGCCCCAGCATTTT